Sequencing of this T cell receptor (beta chain) was carried out in a study of T cells after yellow fever vaccination. Study at large: In the case of low-cell-number fractions, SMART-Seq v4 Ultra Low Input was used for preparation.

TCRdb re-analysed the 5' RACE reads in MiXCR, keeping a single row per CDR3 protein. The sample gives approximately 74,000 distinct CDR3 sequences, around 6.2% of which show up once; roughly 2% is in the top ten. Many counts were recorded for this clonotype. The input for sequencing was CD4+ T cells sorted from PBMCs, taken roughly 14 days after the first yellow fever vaccination. This clonotype originated in a young man who received the YFV17D yellow fever vaccine.

The CDR3 DNA sequence: TGCGCCAGCAGCTTCGCGGGGGGAGGAGACGAGCAGTACTTC. This encodes CASSFAGGGDEQYF. This chain uses TRBV5-1 with TRBJ2-7; 8 nucleotides agree with TRBD2. Germline CDR1 is SGHRS and CDR2 is YFSETQ. This CDR3 has 14 amino acids. V shed 2 bases, J shed 5 bases, and the junction held 6 bases outside the gene matches.